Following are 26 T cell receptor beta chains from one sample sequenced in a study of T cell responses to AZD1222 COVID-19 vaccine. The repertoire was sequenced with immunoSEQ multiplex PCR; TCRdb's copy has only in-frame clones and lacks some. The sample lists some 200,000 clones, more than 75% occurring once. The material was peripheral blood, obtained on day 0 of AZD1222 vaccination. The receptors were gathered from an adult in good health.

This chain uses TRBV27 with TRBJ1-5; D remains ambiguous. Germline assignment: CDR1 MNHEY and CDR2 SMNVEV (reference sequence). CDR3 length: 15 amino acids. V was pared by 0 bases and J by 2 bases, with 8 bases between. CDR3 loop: CASSLSVTGNQPQHF. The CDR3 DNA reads TGTGCCAGCAGTTTATCTGTTACAGGCAATCAGCCCCAGCATTTT.

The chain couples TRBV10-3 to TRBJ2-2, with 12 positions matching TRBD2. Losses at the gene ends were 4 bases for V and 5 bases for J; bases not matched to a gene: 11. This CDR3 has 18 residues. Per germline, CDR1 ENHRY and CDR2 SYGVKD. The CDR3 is CAISVRGSTSGGTGELFF. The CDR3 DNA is TGTGCCATCAGTGTTCGGGGATCGACTAGCGGGGGTACCGGGGAGCTGTTTTTT.

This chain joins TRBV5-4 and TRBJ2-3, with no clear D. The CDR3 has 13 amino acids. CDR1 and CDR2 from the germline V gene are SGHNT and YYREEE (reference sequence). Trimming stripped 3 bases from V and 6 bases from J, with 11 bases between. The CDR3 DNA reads TGTGCCAGCAGCTATAACCGGTGGGATACGCAGTATTTT. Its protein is CASSYNRWDTQYF.

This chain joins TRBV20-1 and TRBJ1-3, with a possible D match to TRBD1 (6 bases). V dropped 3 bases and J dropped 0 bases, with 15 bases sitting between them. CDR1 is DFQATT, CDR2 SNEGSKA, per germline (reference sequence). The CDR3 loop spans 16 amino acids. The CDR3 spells CSASAQGIFSGNTIYF. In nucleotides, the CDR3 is TGCAGTGCTAGTGCACAGGGCATTTTCTCTGGAAACACCATATATTTT.

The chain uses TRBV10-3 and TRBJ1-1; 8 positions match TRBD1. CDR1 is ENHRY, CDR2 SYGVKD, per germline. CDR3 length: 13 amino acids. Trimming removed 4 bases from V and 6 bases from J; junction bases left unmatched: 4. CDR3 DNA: TGTGCCATCAGTGGTCCGGACAGGGCTGAAGCTTTCTTT. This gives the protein CAISGPDRAEAFF.

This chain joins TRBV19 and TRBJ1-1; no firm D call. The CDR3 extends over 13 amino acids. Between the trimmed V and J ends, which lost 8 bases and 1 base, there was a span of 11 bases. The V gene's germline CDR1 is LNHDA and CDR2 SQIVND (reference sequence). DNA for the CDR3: TGTGCCAGTTGGGCTTTCTGGAACACTGAAGCTTTCTTT. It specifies CASWAFWNTEAFF.

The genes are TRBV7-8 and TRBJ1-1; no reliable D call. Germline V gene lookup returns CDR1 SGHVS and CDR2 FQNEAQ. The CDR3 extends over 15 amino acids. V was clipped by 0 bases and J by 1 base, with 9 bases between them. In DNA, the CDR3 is TGTGCCAGCAGCTTAGCCACGACAAGGAACACTGAAGCTTTCTTT. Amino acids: CASSLATTRNTEAFF. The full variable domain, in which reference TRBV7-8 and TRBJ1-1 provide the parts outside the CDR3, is GAGVSQSPRYKVAKRGQDVALRCDPISGHVSLFWYQQALGQGPEFLTYFQNEAQLDKSGLPSDRFFAERPEGSVSTLKIQRTQQEDSAVYLCASSLATTRNTEAFFGQGTRLTVV.

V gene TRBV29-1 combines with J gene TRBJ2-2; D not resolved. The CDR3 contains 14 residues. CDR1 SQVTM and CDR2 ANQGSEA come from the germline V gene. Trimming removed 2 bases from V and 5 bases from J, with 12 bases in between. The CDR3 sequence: CSVESAVVTGELFF. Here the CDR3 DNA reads TGCAGCGTTGAAAGCGCTGTTGTTACCGGGGAGCTGTTTTTT.

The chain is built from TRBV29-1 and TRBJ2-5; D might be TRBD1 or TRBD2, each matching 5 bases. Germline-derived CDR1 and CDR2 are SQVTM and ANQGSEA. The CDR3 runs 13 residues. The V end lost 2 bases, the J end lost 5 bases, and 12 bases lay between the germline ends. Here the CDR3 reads CSVESKGTETQYF. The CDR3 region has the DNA TGCAGCGTTGAATCGAAGGGGACGGAGACCCAGTACTTC.

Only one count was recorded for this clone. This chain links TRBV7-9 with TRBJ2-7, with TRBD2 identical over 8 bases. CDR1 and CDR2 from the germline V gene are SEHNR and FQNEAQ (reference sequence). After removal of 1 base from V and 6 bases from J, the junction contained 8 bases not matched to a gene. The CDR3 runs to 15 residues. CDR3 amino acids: CASSLEGGRISEQYF. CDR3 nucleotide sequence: TGTGCCAGCAGCTTAGAGGGCGGGAGGATCTCCGAGCAGTACTTC.

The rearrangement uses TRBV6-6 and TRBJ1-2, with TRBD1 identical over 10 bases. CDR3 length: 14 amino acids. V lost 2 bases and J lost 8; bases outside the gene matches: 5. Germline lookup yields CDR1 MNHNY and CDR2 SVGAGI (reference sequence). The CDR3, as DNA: TGTGCCAGCAGTTACCCGGACAGGGGGGGCGGCTACACCTTC. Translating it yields CASSYPDRGGGYTF.

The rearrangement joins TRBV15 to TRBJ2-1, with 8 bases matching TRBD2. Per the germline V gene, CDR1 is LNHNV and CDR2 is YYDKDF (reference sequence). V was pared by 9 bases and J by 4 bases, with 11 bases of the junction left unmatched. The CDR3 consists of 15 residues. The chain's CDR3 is CATLGSGGQYNEQFF. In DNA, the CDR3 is TGTGCCACGCTGGGCTCGGGGGGGCAATACAATGAGCAGTTCTTC.

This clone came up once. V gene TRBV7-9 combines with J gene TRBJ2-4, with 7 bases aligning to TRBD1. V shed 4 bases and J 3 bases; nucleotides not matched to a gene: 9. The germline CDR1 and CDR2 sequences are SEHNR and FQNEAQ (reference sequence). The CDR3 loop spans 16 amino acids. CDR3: CASSSSGTVNKNIQYF. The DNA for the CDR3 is TGTGCCAGCAGCTCATCCGGGACAGTAAACAAAAACATTCAGTACTTC.

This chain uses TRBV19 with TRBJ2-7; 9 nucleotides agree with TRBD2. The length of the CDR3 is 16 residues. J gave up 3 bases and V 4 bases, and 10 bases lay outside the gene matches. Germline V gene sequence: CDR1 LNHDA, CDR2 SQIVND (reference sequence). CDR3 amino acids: CASSSSAGGWDYEQYF. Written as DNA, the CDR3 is TGTGCCAGTAGTAGTTCAGCGGGAGGATGGGACTACGAGCAGTACTTC.

In DNA, the CDR3 is TGTGCCAGCAGCCGCCATTCTGAGGGGACTGAAGCTTTCTTT. Protein sequence: CASSRHSEGTEAFF. The V call is TRBV7-9, the J call TRBJ1-1, with D possibly TRBD1 on 5 matching bases. The germline V gene encodes CDR1 SEHNR and CDR2 FQNEAQ (reference sequence). With 5 bases removed from V and 5 bases from J, the gap between germline ends came to 15 bases. The CDR3 is 14 residues long.

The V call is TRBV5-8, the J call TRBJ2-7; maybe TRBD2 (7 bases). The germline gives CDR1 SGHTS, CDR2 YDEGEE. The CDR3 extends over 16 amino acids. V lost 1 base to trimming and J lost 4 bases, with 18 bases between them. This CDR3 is CASSLRGGSGTYEQYF. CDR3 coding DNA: TGTGCCAGCAGCTTGAGGGGGGGAAGCGGGACGTACGAGCAGTACTTC.

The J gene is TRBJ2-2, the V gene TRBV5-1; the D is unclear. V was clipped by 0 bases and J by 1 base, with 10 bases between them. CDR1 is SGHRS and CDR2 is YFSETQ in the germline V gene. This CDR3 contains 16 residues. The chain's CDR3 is CASSLGIVWNTGELFF. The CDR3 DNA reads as TGCGCCAGCAGCTTGGGTATTGTATGGAACACCGGGGAGCTGTTTTTT.

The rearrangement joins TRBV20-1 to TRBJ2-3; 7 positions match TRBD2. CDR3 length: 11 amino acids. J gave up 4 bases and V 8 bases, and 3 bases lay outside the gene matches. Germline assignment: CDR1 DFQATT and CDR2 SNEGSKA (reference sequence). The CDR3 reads CSLAGADTQYF. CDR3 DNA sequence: TGCAGTTTGGCGGGGGCAGATACGCAGTATTTT.

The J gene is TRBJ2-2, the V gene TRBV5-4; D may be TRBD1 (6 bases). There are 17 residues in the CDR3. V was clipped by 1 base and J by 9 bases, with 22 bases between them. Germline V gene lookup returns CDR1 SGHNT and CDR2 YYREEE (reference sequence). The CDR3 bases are TGTGCCAGCAGCTTGCCACAGGGCAGCACCACGGTGAGGGAGCTGTTTTTT. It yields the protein CASSLPQGSTTVRELFF.

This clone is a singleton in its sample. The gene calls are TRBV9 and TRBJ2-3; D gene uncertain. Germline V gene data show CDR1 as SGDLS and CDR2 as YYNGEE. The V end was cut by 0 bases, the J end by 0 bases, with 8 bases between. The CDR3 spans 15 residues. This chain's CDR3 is CASSVGSWSTDTQYF. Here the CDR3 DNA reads TGTGCCAGCAGCGTAGGTAGCTGGAGCACAGATACGCAGTATTTT. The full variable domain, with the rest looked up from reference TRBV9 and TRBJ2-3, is DSGVTQTPKHLITATGQRVTLRCSPRSGDLSVYWYQQSLDQGLQFLIQYYNGEERAKGNILERFSAQQFPDLHSELNLSSLELGDSALYFCASSVGSWSTDTQYFGPGTRLTVL.

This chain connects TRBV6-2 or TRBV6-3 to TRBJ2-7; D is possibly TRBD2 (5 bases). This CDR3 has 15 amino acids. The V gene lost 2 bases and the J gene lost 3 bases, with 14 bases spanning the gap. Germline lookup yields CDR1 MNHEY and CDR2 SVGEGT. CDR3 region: CASSYVGLAGYEQYF. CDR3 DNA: TGTGCCAGCAGTTACGTAGGCCTAGCAGGCTACGAGCAGTACTTC.

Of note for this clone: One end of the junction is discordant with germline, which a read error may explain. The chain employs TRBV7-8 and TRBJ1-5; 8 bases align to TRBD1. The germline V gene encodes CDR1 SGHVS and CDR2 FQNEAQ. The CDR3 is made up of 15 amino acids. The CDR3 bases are TGTGCCAGCAGCTTAGCTAGACAGGGGAGTCAGCCCCAACATTTT. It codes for CASSLARQGSQPQHF.

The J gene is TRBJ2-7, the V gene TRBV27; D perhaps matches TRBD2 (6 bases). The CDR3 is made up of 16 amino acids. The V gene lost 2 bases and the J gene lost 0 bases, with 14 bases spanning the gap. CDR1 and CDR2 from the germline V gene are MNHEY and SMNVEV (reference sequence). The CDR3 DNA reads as TGTGCCAGCAGTTTAGGGGGAGTGGACTACTCCTACGAGCAGTACTTC. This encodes CASSLGGVDYSYEQYF.

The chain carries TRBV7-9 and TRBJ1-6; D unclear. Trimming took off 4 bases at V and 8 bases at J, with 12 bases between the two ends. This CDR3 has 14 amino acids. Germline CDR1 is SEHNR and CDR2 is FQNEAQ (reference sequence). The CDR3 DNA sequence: TGTGCCAGCAGCTCAAAAGGCGGCGATTCACCCCTCCACTTT. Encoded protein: CASSSKGGDSPLHF.

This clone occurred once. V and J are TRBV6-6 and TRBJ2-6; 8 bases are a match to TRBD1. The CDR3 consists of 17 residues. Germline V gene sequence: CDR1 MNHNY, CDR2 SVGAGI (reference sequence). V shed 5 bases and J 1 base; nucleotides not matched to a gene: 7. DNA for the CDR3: TGTGCCAGCAGTCCGAGGACAGGGTCATCTGGGGCCAACGTCCTGACTTTC. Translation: CASSPRTGSSGANVLTF.

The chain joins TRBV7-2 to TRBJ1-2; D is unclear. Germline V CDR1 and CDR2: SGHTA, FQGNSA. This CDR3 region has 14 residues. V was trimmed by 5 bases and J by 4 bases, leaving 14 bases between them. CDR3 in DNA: TGTGCCAGCAGCCCGGGAGGGCTAATCTATGGCTACACCTTC. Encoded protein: CASSPGGLIYGYTF.